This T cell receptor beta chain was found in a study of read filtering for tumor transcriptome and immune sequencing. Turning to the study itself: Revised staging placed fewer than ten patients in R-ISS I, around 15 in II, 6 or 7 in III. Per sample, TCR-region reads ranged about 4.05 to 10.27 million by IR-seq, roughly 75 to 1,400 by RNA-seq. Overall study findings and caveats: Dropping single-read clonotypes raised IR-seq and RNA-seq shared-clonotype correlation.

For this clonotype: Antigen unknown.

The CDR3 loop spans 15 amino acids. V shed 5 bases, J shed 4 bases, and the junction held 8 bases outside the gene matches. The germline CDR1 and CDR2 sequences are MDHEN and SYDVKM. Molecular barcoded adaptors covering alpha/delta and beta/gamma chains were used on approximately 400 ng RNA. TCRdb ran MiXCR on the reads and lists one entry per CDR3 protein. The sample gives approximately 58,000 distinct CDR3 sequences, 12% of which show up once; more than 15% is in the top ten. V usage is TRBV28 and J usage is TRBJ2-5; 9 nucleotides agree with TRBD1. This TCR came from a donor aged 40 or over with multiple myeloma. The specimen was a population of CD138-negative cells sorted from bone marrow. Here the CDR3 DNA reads TGTGCCAGCAGTCTTACCGGACAGGGGATAGAGACCCAGTACTTC. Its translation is CASSLTGQGIETQYF.